The 25 T cell receptor beta chains listed next were all sequenced from one sample in a study of shared clonotypes between healthy human individuals. Clones were sequenced by immunoSEQ multiplex PCR, and TCRdb holds only the in-frame ones, with some missing. The sample lists about a million clones, approximately 80% occurring once. The specimen sequenced was memory CD4+ T cells sorted from blood. Subset indicated: CD45RA-negative fraction. Receptors originate from a man aged 18 to 30 in good health.

The chain couples TRBV7-9 to TRBJ2-1; D is ambiguous. In germline, CDR1 is SEHNR, CDR2 FQNEAQ (reference sequence). CDR3 size: 14 residues. V was cut by 3 bases and J by 12 bases, with 18 bases left in between. CDR3 sequence: CASSFSSGTWPQFF. CDR3 bases: TGTGCCAGCAGCTTCTCGAGTGGTACCTGGCCGCAGTTCTTC.

In this sample, this clone turned up once. This chain links TRBV6-1 with TRBJ2-4; 12 nucleotides line up with TRBD1. The length of the CDR3 is 21 residues. Germline CDR1 MNHNS, CDR2 SASEGT. The V gene end was trimmed by 2 bases and the J gene end by 1 base; junction bases not matched to a gene: 15. The CDR3 loop reads CASSERVRGDRGRGAKNIQYF. The CDR3, as DNA: TGTGCCAGCAGTGAAAGGGTCCGGGGGGACAGGGGGCGAGGGGCCAAAAACATTCAGTACTTC.

The chain employs TRBV6-1 and TRBJ1-6; maybe TRBD1 (6 bases). The CDR3 runs 12 residues. In germline, CDR1 is MNHNS, CDR2 SASEGT. Trimming removed 5 bases at V and 10 bases at J, with 9 bases between. The CDR3 here is CASSIRGSPLHF. The CDR3 nucleotides are TGTGCCAGCAGTATCAGGGGCTCACCCCTCCACTTT.

This chain joins TRBV28 and TRBJ2-7; D unclear. V gave up 11 bases and J gave up 0 bases, with 17 bases separating them. Germline V gives CDR1 MDHEN, CDR2 SYDVKM. The CDR3 contains 14 residues. The CDR3 sequence: CASSGPSSSYEQYF. Written as DNA, the CDR3 is TGTGCCTCCTCGGGCCCAAGTAGCTCCTACGAGCAGTACTTC.

This clone has more than one count but fewer than ten. The chain combines TRBV7-2 with TRBJ1-4; D ambiguous. In germline, CDR1 is SGHTA, CDR2 FQGNSA. This CDR3 region has 13 residues. With 5 bases removed from V and 4 bases from J, the gap between germline ends came to 8 bases. The CDR3 DNA is TGTGCCAGCAGCCCAGGATTTAATGAAAAACTGTTTTTT. Protein product: CASSPGFNEKLFF.

The V gene is TRBV7-9, the J gene TRBJ2-2; D uncertain. V lost 8 bases and J lost 3, with 13 bases in between. The V gene's germline CDR1 is SEHNR and CDR2 FQNEAQ (reference sequence). The CDR3 is made up of 14 amino acids. This CDR3 is CASHPLLDTGELFF. In DNA form, the CDR3 reads TGTGCCAGCCATCCACTCCTAGACACCGGGGAGCTGTTTTTT.

This chain uses TRBV5-1 with TRBJ1-5; weak D call: TRBD1 (6 bases). The CDR3 runs 14 residues. From germline, CDR1 is SGHRS and CDR2 YFSETQ. Trimming shortened V by 7 bases and J by 5 bases, and 16 bases separated the two germline ends. CDR3 sequence (DNA): TGCGCCAGCCGGCCCGGGGGGGGCGATCAGCCCCAGCATTTT. It yields the protein CASRPGGGDQPQHF.

The gene calls are TRBV7-3 and TRBJ2-3; no definite D call. The germline V gene has CDR1 SGHTA and CDR2 FQGTGA. This CDR3 is built from 14 residues. Trimming removed 2 bases at V and 0 bases at J, with 6 bases between. The CDR3 nucleotides are TGTGCCAGCAGCTTAGGTCATAGCACAGATACGCAGTATTTT. This encodes CASSLGHSTDTQYF. The complete variable domain, with remaining parts taken from reference TRBV7-3 and TRBJ2-3, reads GAGVSQTPSNKVTEKGKYVELRCDPISGHTALYWYRQSLGQGPEFLIYFQGTGAADDSGLPNDRFFAVRPEGSVSTLKIQRTERGDSAVYLCASSLGHSTDTQYFGPGTRLTVL.

This clone was detected a few times. V gene TRBV25-1 combines with J gene TRBJ1-1, with TRBD1 matching 9 bases. Germline V CDR1 and CDR2: MGHDK, SYGVNS. V was pared by 7 bases and J by 5 bases, with 5 bases of the junction left unmatched. This CDR3 comprises 13 residues. The CDR3 DNA reads as TGTGCCAGCACCCTGGGACAGGGAACTGAAGCTTTCTTT. Protein sequence: CASTLGQGTEAFF. Drawing the rest from reference TRBV25-1 and TRBJ1-1, the complete variable domain is EADIYQTPRYLVIGTGKKITLECSQTMGHDKMYWYQQDPGMELHLIHYSYGVNSTEKGDLSSESTVSRIRTEHFPLTLESARPSHTSQYLCASTLGQGTEAFFGQGTRLTVV.

V gene TRBV19 combines with J gene TRBJ2-7; D gene ambiguous. There are 13 residues in the CDR3. Per germline, CDR1 LNHDA and CDR2 SQIVND (reference sequence). The V and J ends lost 3 bases and 0 bases respectively, with 6 bases between them. The CDR3 sequence is CASSIQISYEQYF. DNA of the CDR3: TGTGCCAGTAGTATCCAGATCTCCTACGAGCAGTACTTC.

The sample holds one count of this clone. This rearrangement joins TRBV7-3 to TRBJ2-3; D perhaps matches TRBD2 (6 bases). Deletions cut 1 base from V and 5 bases from J, with 13 bases between. CDR3 length: 15 amino acids. In germline, CDR1 is SGHTA, CDR2 FQGTGA. This chain's CDR3 is CASSLKGGVRDTQYF. CDR3 DNA sequence: TGTGCCAGCAGCTTAAAGGGCGGGGTGAGAGATACGCAGTATTTT.

This sequence joins TRBV14 and TRBJ2-5; TRBD2 is a possible D gene (5 bases). The V gene's germline CDR1 is SGHDN and CDR2 FVKESK. The CDR3 extends over 19 amino acids. Trimming pared 0 bases from V and 1 base from J, leaving 21 bases between. The CDR3 region has the DNA TGTGCCAGCAGCCAAGATCTCAGGAATAGCGTGTCATTCCAAGAGACCCAGTACTTC. Its protein product is CASSQDLRNSVSFQETQYF.

The chain has TRBV7-9 and TRBJ1-1, with 7 bases identical to TRBD1. This CDR3 is 14 amino acids long. V lost 5 bases and J lost 6; bases outside the gene matches: 9. Germline CDR1 and CDR2: SEHNR and FQNEAQ (reference sequence). The CDR3 sequence: CASSRNRDSPEAFF. The CDR3 DNA follows: TGTGCCAGCAGCCGAAACCGGGACAGCCCTGAAGCTTTCTTT.

The chain links TRBV30 to TRBJ2-5; 9 bases line up with TRBD2. V lost 3 bases, J lost 0 bases, and 8 bases stayed unmatched. CDR3 length: 16 residues. Looked up from germline, CDR1 is GTSNPN and CDR2 is SVGIG (reference sequence). CDR3 DNA: TGTGCCTGGAGCGGCGGACTAGCGAGGTACCAAGAGACCCAGTACTTC. This codes for CAWSGGLARYQETQYF. Full variable domain (outside the CDR3, taken from reference TRBV30 and TRBJ2-5): SQTIHQWPATLVQPVGSPLSLECTVEGTSNPNLYWYRQAAGRGLQLLFYSVGIGQISSEVPQNLSASRPQDRQFILSSKKLLLSDSGFYLCAWSGGLARYQETQYFGPGTRLLVL.

The V call is TRBV6-1, the J call TRBJ2-3, with D perhaps TRBD1 or TRBD2 (5 bases each). Germline CDR1 is MNHNS and CDR2 is SASEGT. Trimming pared 7 bases from V and 0 bases from J, leaving 14 bases between. This CDR3 is 15 amino acids long. Here the CDR3 reads CASTGEGISTDTQYF. CDR3 DNA: TGTGCCAGCACCGGAGAGGGGATTAGCACAGATACGCAGTATTTT.

The J gene is TRBJ2-5, the V gene TRBV5-1, with D unresolved. This CDR3 comprises 14 residues. Per the germline V gene, CDR1 is SGHRS and CDR2 is YFSETQ. The V end was cut by 0 bases, the J end by 3 bases, with 9 bases between. The CDR3 nucleotides are TGCGCCAGCAGCTTGGTTATAGGGAAAGAGACCCAGTACTTC. As protein: CASSLVIGKETQYF. Complete variable domain (other parts from reference TRBV5-1 and TRBJ2-5): KAGVTQTPRYLIKTRGQQVTLSCSPISGHRSVSWYQQTPGQGLQFLFEYFSETQRNKGNFPGRFSGRQFSNSRSEMNVSTLELGDSALYLCASSLVIGKETQYFGPGTRLLVL.

V and J are TRBV4-1 and TRBJ2-2; no clear D gene. CDR3 length: 15 residues. Germline V CDR1 and CDR2: MGHRA, YSYEKL. The germline V and J ends were trimmed by 1 base and 4 bases, with 10 bases remaining between them. CDR3: CASSQGQASTGELFF. The CDR3 bases are TGCGCCAGCAGCCAAGGGCAGGCGAGCACCGGGGAGCTGTTTTTT.

This sequence joins TRBV9 and TRBJ2-6; tentatively, D is TRBD2 (5 bases). The CDR3 sequence is 18 residues long. Germline CDR1 reads SGDLS; CDR2 reads YYNGEE. The germline V and J ends were trimmed by 3 bases and 1 base, with 17 bases remaining between them. CDR3 DNA: TGTGCCAGCAGCGACGGGCAGGACGGACTTTCTGGGGCCAACGTCCTGACTTTC. Translating gives CASSDGQDGLSGANVLTF.

The genes are TRBV7-2 and TRBJ2-7; 9 bases are a match to TRBD1. V lost 5 bases to trimming and J lost 5 bases; unmatched junction nucleotides: 13. Germline CDR1 and CDR2: SGHTA and FQGNSA. There are 16 residues in the CDR3. CDR3 in amino acids: CASSPSRTGAGNEQYF. CDR3 nucleotides: TGTGCCAGCAGCCCTTCGCGGACAGGGGCTGGCAACGAGCAGTACTTC.

The chain combines TRBV5-6 with TRBJ2-7; D call uncertain. Germline lookup yields CDR1 SGHDT and CDR2 YYEEEE. V lost 4 bases and J lost 3, with 14 bases in between. The length of the CDR3 is 14 residues. The CDR3 region is CASSRRVILYEQYF. The CDR3 DNA sequence: TGTGCCAGCAGCCGACGGGTTATCCTCTACGAGCAGTACTTC.

The chain recombines TRBV4-1 with TRBJ2-5, with D maybe TRBD2 (6 bases). Germline CDR1 is MGHRA and CDR2 is YSYEKL. This CDR3 has 15 residues. V lost 0 bases, J lost 4 bases, and 12 bases lay in between. CDR3 protein: CASSQETFGGETQYF. The CDR3 DNA reads TGCGCCAGCAGCCAAGAAACCTTCGGGGGAGAGACCCAGTACTTC.

The gene calls are TRBV4-1 and TRBJ2-1; D gene unclear. This CDR3 is 15 amino acids long. Trimming removed 1 base from V and 8 bases from J, with 15 bases in between. CDR1 MGHRA and CDR2 YSYEKL come from the germline V gene. CDR3 bases: TGCGCCAGCAGCCAAGCTGGGCTTTTAAGCGATGAGCAGTTCTTC. Translating gives CASSQAGLLSDEQFF.

V gene TRBV5-1 combines with J gene TRBJ2-2, with D tentatively TRBD1 (5 bases). This CDR3 region has 16 residues. Germline CDR1 reads SGHRS; CDR2 reads YFSETQ. Trimming removed 0 bases from V and 1 base from J, with 10 bases in between. The DNA for the CDR3 is TGCGCCAGCAGCTTGGGGGCTGGACAGAACACCGGGGAGCTGTTTTTT. This sequence encodes CASSLGAGQNTGELFF.

The chain uses TRBV25-1 and TRBJ1-5; no firm D call. Trimming removed 4 bases from V and 2 bases from J, with 12 bases in between. The CDR3 is 15 amino acids. Germline V gene lookup returns CDR1 MGHDK and CDR2 SYGVNS. CDR3 sequence (DNA): TGTGCCAGCAGTGGCCGCACTAAACGCAATCAGCCCCAGCATTTT. Translated, it gives CASSGRTKRNQPQHF. The whole variable domain, filled in from reference TRBV25-1 and TRBJ1-5, reads EADIYQTPRYLVIGTGKKITLECSQTMGHDKMYWYQQDPGMELHLIHYSYGVNSTEKGDLSSESTVSRIRTEHFPLTLESARPSHTSQYLCASSGRTKRNQPQHFGDGTRLSIL.

This clone was recorded only once. CDR3 loop: CASGRSSQSYEQYF. The DNA for the CDR3 is TGCGCCAGCGGGAGGTCTAGTCAATCCTACGAGCAGTACTTC. The chain uses TRBV5-1 and TRBJ2-7; TRBD2 is a possible D gene (6 bases). CDR3 length: 14 amino acids. Germline lookup yields CDR1 SGHRS and CDR2 YFSETQ. V was shortened by 7 bases and J by 1 base, with 15 bases between the two germline ends.